This T cell receptor (beta chain) was captured by sequencing in a study of human CD8 memory T cell subsets. Study conclusions and caveats: While effector memory cells differed, stem-like memory and precursor exhausted T cells had similarly high diversity.

UMI-labeled 5' RACE produced the TCR beta libraries. TCRdb derives one entry per CDR3 protein from the 5' RACE reads, leaving out DNA. This sample's clone table lists about 4,700 distinct CDR3 sequences. CDR3 length equals 16 residues. The V gene's germline CDR1 is LGHNA and CDR2 YSLEER. Worth noting for this clonotype: Antigen: not known.

The RNA's source was duplicate vials of under 160,000 sorted CD8+ T cells per subset. The chain recombines TRBV4-3 with TRBJ2-6; TCRdb's D call of TRBD1 is untestable without DNA. This TCR was recovered from a human donor in good health. The material sequenced was CD8+ T cells from PBMCs. CDR3: CASSQDRGQGANVLTF.